This is a list of T cell receptor beta chains from one sample in a study of cytomegalovirus exposure and HLA in healthy donors. Using immunoSEQ multiplex PCR, the repertoire was profiled, and TCRdb retains in-frame clones only, with some absent. The sample lists some 150,000 clones; 81% were seen once. Sequencing was carried out using PBMCs. The receptors derive from a woman in her fifties or sixties in good health and CMV-seronegative. Both conserved end residues are part of each CDR3. D genes are given only for firm matches. A clone size is listed for some rows: how often the clone was seen (once, few, many), or a class if it is expanded.

>TRBV18|TRBJ2-7|-|-
TGTGCCAGCTCATTACTCCTAAGCTACGAGCAGTACTTC
CASSLLLSYEQYF
>TRBV10-3|TRBJ2-5|TRBD1|-
TGTGCCATCAGTGAGTCGAGGGACAGGGGTGAGACCCAGTACTTC
CAISESRDRGETQYF
>TRBV5-1|TRBJ2-2|TRBD2|-
TGCGCCAGCAGCACTTTAGCGGGAGTAAGCACCGGGGAGCTGTTTTTT
CASSTLAGVSTGELFF
>TRBV18|TRBJ2-1|TRBD2|-
TGTGCCAGCTCACCGACTAGCGGGGGGTACAATGAGCAGTTCTTC
CASSPTSGGYNEQFF
>TRBV2|TRBJ2-2|-|-
TGTGCCAGCAGTGGCGTGCGGGTCAACACCGGGGAGCTGTTTTTT
CASSGVRVNTGELFF
>TRBV19|TRBJ2-1|-|-
TGTGCCAGTAGTATTCAGGGGTTTAGCTCCTACAATGAGCAGTTCTTC
CASSIQGFSSYNEQFF
>TRBV7-2|TRBJ2-7|TRBD1|once
TGTGCCAGCAGCCCACAGGGGGTGGCCTACGAGCAGTACTTC
CASSPQGVAYEQYF
>TRBV7-2|TRBJ2-2|TRBD2|-
TGTGCCAGCAGCTCGGGACTAGCGGGAGCCGGGGAGCTGTTTTTT
CASSSGLAGAGELFF
>TRBV5-6|TRBJ1-1|-|-
TGTGCCAGCAGCTTTGGGGCGGGGAGCACTGAAGCTTTCTTT
CASSFGAGSTEAFF
>TRBV28|TRBJ1-1|-|-
TGTGCCAGCATCCCCCCTATTTCTATGAACACTGAAGCTTTCTTT
CASIPPISMNTEAFF
>TRBV11-2|TRBJ1-4|TRBD1|once
TGTGCCAGCAGCCGACAGGGGCCTAATGAAAAACTGTTTTTT
CASSRQGPNEKLFF
>TRBV7-9|TRBJ2-5|TRBD1|-
TGTGCCAGCAGCCCGCCCCGACAGGGCCAAGAGACCCAGTACTTC
CASSPPRQGQETQYF
>TRBV19|TRBJ2-6|TRBD1|-
TGTGCCAGTAAAGGGGGCGAGACTGTGTGGACCAACGTCCTGACTTTC
CASKGGETVWTNVLTF
>TRBV11-2|TRBJ2-1|TRBD2|-
TGTGCCAGCAGCCCATTAGCGGGAAGGAGCTCCTACAATGAGCAGTTCTTC
CASSPLAGRSSYNEQFF
>TRBV9|TRBJ2-1|-|-
TGTGCCAGCGGGGGGCTAGCGGACAATGAGCAGTTCTTC
CASGGLADNEQFF
>TRBV5-1|TRBJ2-2|TRBD1|-
TGCGCCAGCAGCCCCGGGACAGGGGGGATCACCGGGGAGCTGTTTTTT
CASSPGTGGITGELFF
>TRBV6-1|TRBJ2-5|TRBD1|-
TGTGCCAGCAGTGGGGACAGGAGGGCGACCCAGTACTTC
CASSGDRRATQYF
>TRBV27|TRBJ2-1|TRBD2|-
TGTGCCAGCAGTTGGGCTAGCGGGGGTTACAATGAGCAGTTCTTC
CASSWASGGYNEQFF
>TRBV6-6|TRBJ2-3|-|-
TGTGCCGGCGGGACAGATAGCACAGATACGCAGTATTTT
CAGGTDSTDTQYF
>TRBV11-2|TRBJ2-5|-|-
TGTGCCAGCAGCTTAGACGGCACTATCTCAGAGACCCAGTACTTC
CASSLDGTISETQYF
>TRBV19|TRBJ2-7|TRBD1|-
TGTGCCAGTCCCCCCGGGGACAGCAGCTACGAGCAGTACTTC
CASPPGDSSYEQYF
>TRBV13|TRBJ1-3|TRBD1|-
TGTGCCAGCAGCCCCCGACAGGGAGGCTCTGGAAACACCATATATTTT
CASSPRQGGSGNTIYF
>TRBV27|TRBJ2-1|TRBD2|-
TGTGCCAGCAGTCCGACGGGGGGGCTCGGCAATGAGCAGTTCTTC
CASSPTGGLGNEQFF
>TRBV5-1|TRBJ2-1|-|-
TGCGCCAGCAGCTGGACCGCGCTGGACACTGGGCATGAGCAGTTCTTC
CASSWTALDTGHEQFF
>TRBV7-9|TRBJ1-3|-|-
TGTTCCAGCAGCCCCCCAGGACCCAGGGATGGAAACACCATATATTTT
CSSSPPGPRDGNTIYF
>TRBV7-2|TRBJ1-3|-|-
TGTGCCAGCAGCCGGGGGGGCAGCTTAACTGGAAACACCATATATTTT
CASSRGGSLTGNTIYF
>TRBV6-6|TRBJ2-7|TRBD2|-
TGTGCCAGCAGTTCTAGCGGGAGCCCTCTAAACGAGCAGTACTTC
CASSSSGSPLNEQYF
>TRBV7-2|TRBJ2-7|-|-
TGTGCCAGCAGCTTAGGGCTAGCCGTGGACGAGCAGTACTTC
CASSLGLAVDEQYF
>TRBV11-3|TRBJ2-7|TRBD2|-
TGTGCCAGCAGCCTCGGGGGAGGGTTCAGCTCCTACGAGCAGTACTTC
CASSLGGGFSSYEQYF
>TRBV7-2|TRBJ1-6|TRBD1|-
TGTGCCAGCAGCCGGGGACCCCGGGACAGAAATTCACCCCTCCACTTT
CASSRGPRDRNSPLHF
>TRBV6-5|TRBJ1-1|-|-
TGTGCCAGCAGGGAGCTTCAAGCTTTCTTT
CASRELQAFF
>TRBV9|TRBJ1-2|-|-
TGTGCCAGCAGCCCCGCGGTAGAAGTTCGTGGCTACACCTTC
CASSPAVEVRGYTF
>TRBV5-6|TRBJ1-1|-|-
TGTGCCAGCAGCTTGGAGCCCAGGGGGAACACTGAAGCTTTCTTT
CASSLEPRGNTEAFF
>TRBV5-1|TRBJ2-7|TRBD1|-
TGCGCCAGCAGCTTGGAGGGGGCTTTTCGGGAGCAGTACTTC
CASSLEGAFREQYF
>TRBV6-4|TRBJ2-2|TRBD1|-
TGTGCCAGCAGAGAACAGGGGGACACCGGGGAGCTGTTTTTT
CASREQGDTGELFF
>TRBV5-6|TRBJ1-1|TRBD1|-
TGTGCCAGCAGCCCGACAGGGGTAGTGAGTCGGGGGGAAGCTTTCTTT
CASSPTGVVSRGEAFF
>TRBV5-1|TRBJ2-5|-|-
TGCGCCAGCAGCTTAGCCCCCCGGGACACCCAAGAGCCCCAGTACTTC
CASSLAPRDTQEPQYF
>TRBV4-2|TRBJ2-1|-|-
TGTGCCAGCAGCCTACTAGATCCCCACAATGAGCAGTTCTTC
CASSLLDPHNEQFF
>TRBV7-2|TRBJ1-2|TRBD1|-
TGTGCCAGCAGCTCGTCGGACAGGGGAAGCGGCTACACCTTC
CASSSSDRGSGYTF
>TRBV7-2|TRBJ1-2|TRBD1|-
TGTGCCAGCAGCGGGAGGACAGGGGACTATGGCTACACCTTC
CASSGRTGDYGYTF
>TRBV7-2|TRBJ2-7|TRBD1|-
TGTGCCAGCAGCTTGGACAGGGCCTACGAGCAGTACTTC
CASSLDRAYEQYF
>TRBV13|TRBJ1-5|TRBD1|-
TGTGCCAGCAGCTTAGGAGGGACAGGGATCGGCAATCAGCCCCAGCATTTT
CASSLGGTGIGNQPQHF
>TRBV6-5|TRBJ2-1|-|-
TGTGCCAGCAGTTACGAATTCAACGGTGGCTACAATGAGCAGTTCTTC
CASSYEFNGGYNEQFF
>TRBV11-3|TRBJ2-2|-|-
TGTGCTTCAGGGGTGGGCACCGGGGAGCTGTTTTTT
CASGVGTGELFF
>TRBV11-2|TRBJ2-7|TRBD2|-
TGTGCCAGCAGCTTAGCTGCTAGCGGGGCCTACGAGCAGTACTTC
CASSLAASGAYEQYF
>TRBV19|TRBJ1-4|TRBD1|-
TGTGCCAGTAGTCCCCGGGACAGTAATGAAAAACTGTTTTTT
CASSPRDSNEKLFF
>TRBV11-2|TRBJ2-7|TRBD1|-
TGTGCCAGCAGCTTACGGACAGGTCGCGTCTCCTACGAGCAGTACTTC
CASSLRTGRVSYEQYF
>TRBV28|TRBJ1-5|TRBD1|-
TGTGCCAGCAGTTTAAGACAGGGAGTCGGTCAGCCCCAGCATTTT
CASSLRQGVGQPQHF
>TRBV10-3|TRBJ1-2|TRBD1|-
TGTGCCATCAGTCGGACAGGGAGTAACTATGGCTACACCTTC
CAISRTGSNYGYTF
>TRBV5-4|TRBJ1-2|TRBD1|-
TGTGCCAGCAGCCCGAGGACAGGGCTGCAGAATGGCTACACCTTC
CASSPRTGLQNGYTF
>TRBV11-2|TRBJ1-2|-|-
TGTGCCAGCAGCCCAGGCCCAAGGAGGGGCTACACCTTC
CASSPGPRRGYTF
>TRBV2|TRBJ2-7|TRBD1|few
TGTGCCAGCAAACTGGGACAGGGCTCTGGGGAGCAGTACTTC
CASKLGQGSGEQYF
>TRBV5-4|TRBJ2-5|-|once
TGTGCCAGCAGCTTGGGTCCATTAGGGGGGGGCCAGGAGACCCAGTACTTC
CASSLGPLGGGQETQYF
>TRBV18|TRBJ1-2|TRBD1|-
TGTGCCAGCTCACCAATGACAGGGGTTCGCGGCTACACCTTC
CASSPMTGVRGYTF
>TRBV5-4|TRBJ2-1|-|-
TGTGCCAGCAGCTTGGGGGGCCCCTCCTACAATGAGCAGTTCTTC
CASSLGGPSYNEQFF